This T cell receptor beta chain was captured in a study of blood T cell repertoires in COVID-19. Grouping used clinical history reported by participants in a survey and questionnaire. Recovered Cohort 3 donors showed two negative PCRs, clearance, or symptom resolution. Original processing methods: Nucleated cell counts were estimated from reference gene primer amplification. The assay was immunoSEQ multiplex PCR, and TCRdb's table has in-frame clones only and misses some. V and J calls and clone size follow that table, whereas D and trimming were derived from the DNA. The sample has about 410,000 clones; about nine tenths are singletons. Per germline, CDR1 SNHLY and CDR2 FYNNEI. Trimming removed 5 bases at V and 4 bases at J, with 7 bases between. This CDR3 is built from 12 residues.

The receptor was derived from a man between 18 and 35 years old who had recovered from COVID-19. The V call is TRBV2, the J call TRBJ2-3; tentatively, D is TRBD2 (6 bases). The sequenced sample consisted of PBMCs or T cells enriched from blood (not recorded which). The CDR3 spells CASSIAADTQYF. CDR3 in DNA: TGTGCCAGCAGTATAGCGGCAGATACGCAGTATTTT.